This entry is about one TCR beta chain. The sample originates from a study of cytomegalovirus exposure and HLA in healthy donors. The J segment lost 3 bases and the V segment lost 8 bases, leaving 13 bases of the junction unmatched. There are 16 residues in the CDR3. Looked up from germline, CDR1 is MDHEN and CDR2 is SYDVKM. PCR primers comprised 60 Vbeta and 13 Jbeta primers. TCRdb's copy holds only in-frame clones and misses some; the assay was immunoSEQ multiplex PCR. This table holds roughly 200,000 clones, around four fifths found once. This TCR came from a man aged 35 to 55 in good health and CMV-seropositive. The source material was PBMCs. The chain links TRBV28 to TRBJ2-1, with 7 nucleotides matching TRBD1. The CDR3 nucleotides are TGTGCCAGCGATGGCGGACAGGCTCATCACTACAATGAGCAGTTCTTC. Residues: CASDGGQAHHYNEQFF.